The rows below give T cell receptor beta chains drawn from one sample of a study of T-cell memory formation after mild COVID-19. TCRdb independently ran MiXCR on the 5' RACE reads; one entry per CDR3 protein. The data contain more than 300,000 distinct CDR3 sequences, about 20% of them singletons. Sequenced sample: PBMCs or a T cell subset sorted from them (not recorded which). These receptors all stem from a man in his late teens or twenties who had mild COVID-19 (a few samples of this study predate the infection). Cell type and time point are not known. Each CDR3 is given with its conserved first and last residue. The D gene is left open where the match is weak. Clone size is shown for a subset of rows, as once, few, many or a class of expanded clone.

len: 15
j_gene: TRBJ2-1
d_gene: TRBD1
v_gene: TRBV11-2
abundance: .
CDR3aa: CASSSGTGLFNEQFF

len: 12
j_gene: TRBJ2-1
d_gene: .
v_gene: TRBV11-3
abundance: .
CDR3aa: CASSSGGNEQFF

len: 13
j_gene: TRBJ2-5
d_gene: .
v_gene: TRBV7-2
abundance: .
CDR3aa: CASSFAGRETQYF

len: 14
j_gene: TRBJ2-3
d_gene: .
v_gene: TRBV11-2
abundance: few
CDR3aa: CASSRGTLTDTQYF

len: 16
j_gene: TRBJ2-3
d_gene: TRBD2
v_gene: TRBV9
abundance: few
CDR3aa: CASSASLADHTDTQYF

len: 14
j_gene: TRBJ1-1
d_gene: .
v_gene: TRBV27
abundance: .
CDR3aa: CASSLGGGETEAFF

len: 12
j_gene: TRBJ1-2
d_gene: .
v_gene: TRBV7-2
abundance: once
CDR3aa: CASSPTAYVYTF

len: 16
j_gene: TRBJ2-7
d_gene: TRBD2
v_gene: TRBV7-2
abundance: .
CDR3aa: CASSLPASGGSYEQYF

len: 17
j_gene: TRBJ2-7
d_gene: .
v_gene: TRBV6-5
abundance: few
CDR3aa: CASSYSIGGGASYEQYF

len: 16
j_gene: TRBJ2-5
d_gene: TRBD2
v_gene: TRBV4-1
abundance: .
CDR3aa: CASSQGGLAGRETQYF

len: 13
j_gene: TRBJ1-1
d_gene: TRBD1
v_gene: TRBV24-1
abundance: .
CDR3aa: CATPGTGNTEAFF

len: 16
j_gene: TRBJ2-6
d_gene: .
v_gene: TRBV25-1
abundance: .
CDR3aa: CASSEWGASGANVLTF

len: 14
j_gene: TRBJ1-1
d_gene: .
v_gene: TRBV7-2
abundance: few
CDR3aa: CASSPDLSAGRAFF